Below, 13 T cell receptor beta chains from the same sample are listed, as sequenced in a study of T cell clonotyping in hematopoietic cell transplantation. Only in-frame clones appear in the TCRdb table, and some are missing; sequencing was by immunoSEQ multiplex PCR. The profile shows roughly 11,000 clones, more than 85% of them singletons. Sequenced material: peripheral blood mononuclear cells. These receptors all stem from a woman aged 50 to 65 in good health. Some clones in this sample may be carry-over from other donors' samples.

This rearrangement joins TRBV11-2 to TRBJ2-5; 9 nucleotides match TRBD1. The CDR3 runs 19 residues. Trimming removed 3 bases from V and 1 base from J; junction bases left unmatched: 15. The germline V gene encodes CDR1 SGHAT and CDR2 FQNNGV. The CDR3 here is CASSLSTGTGRPFQETQYF. DNA for the CDR3: TGTGCCAGCAGCTTGTCCACCGGGACAGGGCGACCCTTCCAAGAGACCCAGTACTTC.

This chain links TRBV9 with TRBJ1-6; D perhaps matches TRBD1 (5 bases). The V and J ends lost 0 bases and 9 bases respectively, with 16 bases between them. CDR1 SGDLS and CDR2 YYNGEE come from the germline V gene. CDR3 size: 16 residues. CDR3 amino acids: CASSVALGPGASPLHF. The CDR3 DNA is TGTGCCAGCAGCGTAGCCCTGGGGCCCGGAGCTTCACCCCTCCACTTT.

The chain links TRBV18 to TRBJ1-2; D is ambiguous. Germline V gives CDR1 KGHSH, CDR2 LQKENI. The CDR3 is 15 amino acids. V shed 3 bases and J shed 10 bases, with 21 bases lying between them. This chain's CDR3 is CASSPIDGSPYTYTF. The CDR3 region has the DNA TGTGCCAGCTCACCTATTGACGGGAGTCCGTATACCTACACCTTC.

This clone was seen a single time. The gene calls are TRBV7-9 and TRBJ1-2; D remains unclear. The CDR3 extends over 18 amino acids. Germline V gives CDR1 SEHNR, CDR2 FQNEAQ (reference sequence). The germline V and J ends were trimmed by 2 bases and 0 bases, with 19 bases remaining between them. CDR3 nucleotides: TGTGCCAGCAGCTTACCCGAACAAGCTTACCAAACTAACTATGGCTACACCTTC. Amino acid sequence: CASSLPEQAYQTNYGYTF.

This chain joins TRBV5-6 and TRBJ2-3, with D unresolved. V was pared by 2 bases and J by 4 bases, with 8 bases between. Germline V lookup: CDR1 SGHDT, CDR2 YYEEEE. The CDR3 extends over 13 amino acids. CDR3 residues: CASSFTRADTQYF. The CDR3 DNA follows: TGTGCCAGCAGCTTCACGAGAGCAGATACGCAGTATTTT. Using reference TRBV5-6 and TRBJ2-3 for the parts outside the CDR3, the full variable domain is DAGVTQSPTHLIKTRGQQVTLRCSPKSGHDTVSWYQQALGQGPQFIFQYYEEEERQRGNFPDRFSGHQFPNYSSELNVNALLLGDSALYLCASSFTRADTQYFGPGTRLTVL.

The chain has TRBV23-1 and TRBJ2-1; 8 bases are shared with TRBD2. TRBV23-1 is flagged as an ORF with uncertain function. This CDR3 region has 14 residues. The V gene end was trimmed by 7 bases and the J gene end by 6 bases; junction bases not matched to a gene: 8. The CDR3 DNA reads as TGCGCCAGCACCCCGGGGGGGGGCTGCAATGAGCAGTTCTTC. Translated: CASTPGGGCNEQFF.

J is TRBJ2-4 and V is TRBV11-2; 9 bases map to TRBD1. The CDR3 spans 15 residues. Trimming cost V 5 bases and J 9 bases; bases outside gene matches: 11. Germline V CDR1 and CDR2: SGHAT, FQNNGV. The CDR3 sequence: CASSAPPGTGIIQYF. As DNA, the CDR3 is TGTGCCAGCAGCGCACCCCCGGGGACAGGGATCATTCAGTACTTC.

This rearrangement joins TRBV29-1 to TRBJ2-1; D might be TRBD2 (5 bases). This CDR3 has 13 amino acids. Trimming left V 6 bases short and J 3 bases short, with 12 bases between. Germline CDR1 reads SQVTM; CDR2 reads ANQGSEA. Here the CDR3 DNA reads TGCAGCGTCCCCCGGGGTGACTACAATGAGCAGTTCTTC. It specifies CSVPRGDYNEQFF.

The chain carries TRBV18 and TRBJ2-5; 10 bases are shared with TRBD1. Trimming removed 2 bases from V and 5 bases from J; junction bases left unmatched: 8. Germline V lookup: CDR1 KGHSH, CDR2 LQKENI. CDR3 length equals 16 residues. The CDR3 nucleotides read TGTGCCAGCTCACCAGAGACAGGGGGCTCCTCCGAGACCCAGTACTTC. Translating it yields CASSPETGGSSETQYF.

The rearrangement joins TRBV7-3 to TRBJ2-3, with 13 bases fitting TRBD2. J gave up 0 bases and V 5 bases, and 2 bases lay outside the gene matches. Germline V gives CDR1 SGHTA, CDR2 FQGTGA. This CDR3 has 16 amino acids. Written as DNA, the CDR3 is TGTGCCAGCAGCAAGACTAGCGGGGGGAGCACAGATACGCAGTATTTT. Translation: CASSKTSGGSTDTQYF.

The rearrangement uses TRBV5-4 and TRBJ1-4; TRBD1 might be the D (6 bases). The CDR3 spans 14 residues. Germline CDR1 and CDR2: SGHNT and YYREEE (reference sequence). Trimming pared 3 bases from V and 7 bases from J, leaving 13 bases between. CDR3 DNA: TGTGCCAGCAGCTCTGCGGGGGCGCGTGAAAAACTGTTTTTT. Translating it yields CASSSAGAREKLFF.

The V and J genes are TRBV7-6 and TRBJ1-2, with 10 positions matching TRBD1. Trimming cost V 3 bases and J 8 bases; bases outside gene matches: 3. The CDR3 is 13 residues long. Germline V gene sequence: CDR1 SGHVS, CDR2 FNYEAQ. This CDR3 reads CASSLGQGYGYTF. The CDR3 DNA sequence: TGTGCCAGCAGCTTGGGACAGGGGTACGGCTACACCTTC. The full variable domain, in which reference TRBV7-6 and TRBJ1-2 provide the parts outside the CDR3, is GAGVSQSPRYKVTKRGQDVALRCDPISGHVSLYWYRQALGQGPEFLTYFNYEAQQDKSGLPNDRFSAERPEGSISTLTIQRTEQRDSAMYRCASSLGQGYGYTFGSGTRLTVV.

V and J are TRBV9 and TRBJ2-1, with D possibly being TRBD2 (7 bases). Germline V gene sequence: CDR1 SGDLS, CDR2 YYNGEE. The CDR3 spans 15 residues. V lost 3 bases, J lost 1 base, and 11 bases lay in between. CDR3 coding DNA: TGTGCCAGCAGCGACCGGGGGGCTTCCTACAATGAGCAGTTCTTC. Its protein is CASSDRGASYNEQFF.